The clone carrying this T cell receptor beta chain appeared many times. The antigen is not known. The entry originates in a study of T-cell reconstitution after alpha-beta-depleted transplantation in children. Findings of the study overall: Some patients' high day-60 TCRbeta diversity was attributed to recipient cells surviving conditioning.

Germline V gene lookup returns CDR1 SQVTM and CDR2 ANQGSEA. This CDR3 is 14 amino acids long. V was cut by 4 bases and J by 3 bases, with 16 bases left in between. The library targeted TCRbeta and was prepared with unique molecular identifiers. MiXCR was run by TCRdb on the PCR reads, yielding one entry per CDR3 protein. This sample has 200,000 to 300,000 distinct CDR3 sequences, with 20% to 30% found just once. The V and J genes are TRBV29-1 and TRBJ2-7; no firm D call. The TCR was taken from a girl aged 2-10 years with Fanconi anemia, due to receive a stem cell transplant. The sample here was PBMCs, taken before TCRalphabeta/CD19-depleted stem cell transplant. As DNA, the CDR3 is TGCAGCGTTGCCGGTGAACAGCCAAACTACGAGCAGTACTTC. This encodes CSVAGEQPNYEQYF.